This is a list of T cell receptor beta chains from one sample in a study of graft-versus-host responses after intestinal transplantation. Libraries were prepared by immunoSEQ multiplex PCR; TCRdb keeps only in-frame clonotypes and omits some of them. The table lists roughly 100,000 clones, roughly 93% of them singletons. These receptors' targets are unknown. The sequences come from unstimulated CD8+ T cells sorted from spleen or lymph node cells, collected before intestinal transplant. The receptors were gathered from a human donor who received an intestinal transplant. Both conserved end residues are part of each CDR3. A D gene is named only where the DNA matches it firmly. Expanded clones get a size class; other rows say once, few or many, or leave the size out.

J gene	D gene	V gene	clone size	CDR3 DNA	CDR3 protein
TRBJ1-4	.	TRBV19	.	TGTGCCAGTAGCCGATGGGTGGCTATTAATGAAAAACTGTTTTTT	CASSRWVAINEKLFF
TRBJ1-2	TRBD1	TRBV29-1	once	TGCAGCGTTGGACCTCGGACAGGGGTCGGCTATACCTTC	CSVGPRTGVGYTF
TRBJ2-5	TRBD2	TRBV19	.	TGTGCCAGTACCGCGACTAGCGGGGGGGTCGAGACCCAGTACTTC	CASTATSGGVETQYF
TRBJ2-3	.	TRBV4-1	.	TGCGCCAGCAGCCAAACAGGAGATACGCAGTATTTT	CASSQTGDTQYF
TRBJ1-2	TRBD1	TRBV4-1	once	TGCGCCAGCAGCCCCAATCCTGGCCCCCGACAGGGGCATGGCTACACCTTC	CASSPNPGPRQGHGYTF
TRBJ2-1	.	TRBV27	.	TGTGCCAGCAGTTTTTCGGGGAATGAGCAGTTCTTC	CASSFSGNEQFF
TRBJ1-1	.	TRBV9	.	TGTGCCAGCAGCGTCGGGGGCCATACTGAAGCTTTCTTT	CASSVGGHTEAFF
TRBJ1-5	TRBD1	TRBV5-6	few	TGTGCCAGCAGCTTGGGGGCTGGGGACAGGGGGTATGGTCAGCCCCAGCATTTT	CASSLGAGDRGYGQPQHF
TRBJ2-3	TRBD2	TRBV2	.	TGTGCCAGCAGTGAACAGCTAGCGGGGGGAGATACGCAGTATTTT	CASSEQLAGGDTQYF
TRBJ1-5	.	TRBV15	.	TGTGCCACCAGCAGAGTTGGATATGACAGCCTCAATCAGCCCCAGCATTTT	CATSRVGYDSLNQPQHF
TRBJ1-1	TRBD1	TRBV4-2	.	TGTGCCAGCAGCCCCCACAGGGGGCCGAACACTGAAGCTTTCTTT	CASSPHRGPNTEAFF
TRBJ2-3	.	TRBV5-1	.	TGCGCCAGCAGCTTGGCGGGGACTAGCACAGATACGCAGTATTTT	CASSLAGTSTDTQYF
TRBJ1-3	.	TRBV7-9	.	TGTGCCAGCAGCTCACCGCGAGCGGTTTCTGGAAACACCATATATTTT	CASSSPRAVSGNTIYF
TRBJ2-7	.	TRBV27	.	TGTGCCAGCAGTTTAGACAGCACCCACTACGAGCAGTACTTC	CASSLDSTHYEQYF
TRBJ1-2	.	TRBV5-8	once	TGTGCCAGCAGCTTGGGGCCACTTCAAGGTGGCTACACCTTC	CASSLGPLQGGYTF
TRBJ1-1	.	TRBV9	.	TGTGCCAGCAGCGTAAGGTGGAACACTGAAGCTTTCTTT	CASSVRWNTEAFF
TRBJ1-5	.	TRBV7-2	once	TGTGCCAGCAGCCCAGGTAGCAATCAGCCCCAGCATTTT	CASSPGSNQPQHF
TRBJ2-2	.	TRBV11-2	.	TGTGCCACCGGATTGTGGGGCTTTAACACCGGGGAGCTGTTTTTT	CATGLWGFNTGELFF
TRBJ2-3	.	TRBV4-1	.	TGCGCCAGCAGCCATCTCCCTCGGGATACGCAGTATTTT	CASSHLPRDTQYF
TRBJ1-1	.	TRBV6-5	.	TGTGCCAGCAGCGGGGTCTTCATGAACACTGAAGCTTTCTTT	CASSGVFMNTEAFF
TRBJ2-7	.	TRBV5-4	.	TGTGCCAGCAGCTGGAGGGACTCCTACGAGCAGTACTTC	CASSWRDSYEQYF
TRBJ2-1	TRBD2	TRBV29-1	.	TGCAGCGTTGGCGGGGGCTCCTACAATGAGCAGTTCTTC	CSVGGGSYNEQFF
TRBJ2-1	.	TRBV5-1	.	TGCGCCAGCAGCTTCCTCCAGGGTAGGGACAATGAGCAGTTCTTC	CASSFLQGRDNEQFF
TRBJ2-3	TRBD2	TRBV27	.	TGTGCCAGCAGTCCCGAAAATCCTAGCGGGGGGCCGGGGGATACGCAGTATTTT	CASSPENPSGGPGDTQYF
TRBJ2-7	.	TRBV7-9	.	TGTGCCAGCAGCTTCGGGGTAGCCCCCTACGAGCAGTACTTC	CASSFGVAPYEQYF
TRBJ2-1	TRBD1	TRBV5-4	.	TGTGCCAGCAGCTTGTTAGGACAGGGTCACAATGAGCAGTTCTTC	CASSLLGQGHNEQFF
TRBJ1-1	TRBD1	TRBV4-1	.	TGCGCCAGCAGCCAACACCGGGACAGTGAAGCTTTCTTT	CASSQHRDSEAFF
TRBJ2-5	.	TRBV14	.	TGTGCCAGCAGCCGAGCAGGGCGTGGGGACCAGTACTTC	CASSRAGRGDQYF
TRBJ2-3	TRBD1	TRBV15	once	TGTGCCACCAGCGCCTCAACCCCGGGACAGGCTACAGATACGCAGTATTTT	CATSASTPGQATDTQYF
TRBJ2-1	.	TRBV30	.	TGTGCCTGGAGTTCCGGAATGGGCAATGAGCAGTTCTTC	CAWSSGMGNEQFF
TRBJ2-7	TRBD2	TRBV6-6	.	TGTGCCAGCAGTTACTCGGGAGGGACGGACTTCGTCGAGCAGTACTTC	CASSYSGGTDFVEQYF
TRBJ2-2	.	TRBV28	few	TGTGCCAGCAGTTACACCGGGGAGCTGTTTTTT	CASSYTGELFF
TRBJ1-2	.	TRBV6-6	.	TGTGCCAGCAGTCCCGGGGGGGGGCCCTATGGCTACACCTTC	CASSPGGGPYGYTF
TRBJ2-7	.	TRBV14	.	TGTGCCAGCAGCGCGGGCACGGGGTACGAGCAGTACTTC	CASSAGTGYEQYF
TRBJ2-1	TRBD2	TRBV27	once	TGTGCCAGTACCCTTATCGGGGGGGCCTCTGAGCAGTTCTTC	CASTLIGGASEQFF
TRBJ2-7	.	TRBV27	.	TGTGCCAGCAGTTTCAGGGAAGGCACCTACGAGCAGTACTTC	CASSFREGTYEQYF
TRBJ2-1	.	TRBV7-9	.	TGTGCCAGCAGCAACCGGGACTCCTCCGGCTATGAGCAGTTCTTC	CASSNRDSSGYEQFF
TRBJ1-6	.	TRBV7-6	.	TGTGCCAGCAGCTGGGGTGAAGAAGATTCACCCCTCCACTTT	CASSWGEEDSPLHF
TRBJ1-1	TRBD1	TRBV4-2	.	TGTGCCAGCAGCCCACCGGGACAGCCTGAAGCTTTCTTT	CASSPPGQPEAFF
TRBJ2-5	.	TRBV29-1	.	TGCAGCGGCGACGGGAAAGAGACCCAGTACTTC	CSGDGKETQYF